The present TCR beta chain was sequenced within a study of OX40 agonist ivuxolimab in advanced cancers. Data came from immunoSEQ multiplex PCR; TCRdb stores just in-frame clones and leaves some out. The table includes some 69,000 clones, about nine tenths detected once. Germline assignment: CDR1 SQVTM and CDR2 ANQGSEA. V gave up 0 bases and J gave up 0 bases, with 6 bases separating them. The CDR3 runs to 13 residues. This TCR came from an adult with an advanced solid tumor such as melanoma, head and neck, liver or kidney cancer. J is TRBJ2-7 and V is TRBV29-1; D gene uncertain. The specimen was CD4+ or CD8+ T cells sorted from blood, collected in a trial of the OX40 agonist ivuxolimab. CDR3 sequence: CSVEDRSSYEQYF. CDR3 DNA sequence: TGCAGCGTTGAAGACCGGAGCTCCTACGAGCAGTACTTC.